Below are 18 T cell receptor beta chains sequenced from a single sample in a study of blood T cell repertoires in COVID-19. The method was immunoSEQ multiplex PCR; TCRdb's version includes in-frame clones alone and lacks a portion of them. The sample has tens of thousands of clones, approximately 82% seen once. The sample consisted of peripheral blood. Receptors originate from a man aged 45 to 65 with active COVID-19.

V and J are TRBV27 and TRBJ2-7; 10 positions agree with TRBD2. V gave up 8 bases and J gave up 3 bases; unmatched junction bases: 7. The CDR3 sequence is 14 residues long. Germline CDR1 reads MNHEY; CDR2 reads SMNVEV (reference sequence). The CDR3 DNA sequence: TGTGCCAGCGGCATAGCGGGAGGCTTCTACGAGCAGTACTTC. This translates into CASGIAGGFYEQYF.

This clone came up once. This chain uses TRBV14 with TRBJ2-5, with 7 bases fitting TRBD1. V trimming: 2 bases; J trimming: 5 bases; junction bases outside the gene matches: 5. Germline V gene lookup returns CDR1 SGHDN and CDR2 FVKESK. The CDR3 is 14 amino acids. DNA for the CDR3: TGTGCCAGCAGCCAATCCAGGGGGAAGGAGACCCAGTACTTC. It is translated as CASSQSRGKETQYF.

In the case of this clone: Germline is not matched at one junction end, which may reflect a read error. The J gene is TRBJ2-5, the V gene TRBV3-1 (or the pseudogene TRBV3-2), with 11 bases that match TRBD2. Germline assignment: CDR1 LGHDT and CDR2 YNNKEL (reference sequence). The CDR3 totals 15 residues. The CDR3 region has the DNA TGTGCCAGCAGCCAAGATATACTAGCGGGGGTAGGCCGGAACTTC. It translates to CASSQDILAGVGRNF.

In its sample, this clone was seen once. The chain uses TRBV29-1 and TRBJ2-5, with 7 bases fitting TRBD2. V lost 7 bases and J lost 5; bases outside the gene matches: 10. The CDR3 runs 13 residues. Looked up from germline, CDR1 is SQVTM and CDR2 is ANQGSEA. CDR3 nucleotides: TGCAGCGCCAGGAAGGGGCGGGAGGAGACCCAGTACTTC. Its translation: CSARKGREETQYF.

The chain is built from TRBV18 and TRBJ1-6; a possible D gene is TRBD1 (6 bases). V was pared by 6 bases and J by 14 bases, with 29 bases between. This CDR3 is 17 amino acids long. CDR1 KGHSH and CDR2 LQKENI come from the germline V gene. CDR3 bases: TGTGCCAGCTCCCCGGGGGGCCAGAGCAACACCTTTGCGGCCCTCCACTTT. It specifies CASSPGGQSNTFAALHF.

The rearrangement uses TRBV18 and TRBJ2-7, with D maybe TRBD2 (6 bases). Germline CDR1 KGHSH, CDR2 LQKENI. The CDR3 contains 15 residues. V lost 2 bases, J lost 0 bases, and 11 bases lay in between. The CDR3 sequence is CASSPGERASYEQYF. CDR3 nucleotide sequence: TGTGCCAGCTCACCAGGGGAGCGGGCCTCCTACGAGCAGTACTTC.

This chain joins TRBV7-8 and TRBJ1-1; D remains unclear. Trimming took 1 base from V and 8 from J, leaving 8 bases between them. In germline, CDR1 is SGHVS, CDR2 FQNEAQ. This CDR3 has 12 amino acids. CDR3 DNA: TGTGCCAGCAGCTTAGGGGTGAGGGAAGCTTTCTTT. This gives the protein CASSLGVREAFF.

The chain carries TRBV5-4 and TRBJ2-3; the D gene is possibly TRBD2 (6 bases). There are 14 residues in the CDR3. Trimming stripped 0 bases from V and 6 bases from J, with 11 bases between. Germline V gene lookup returns CDR1 SGHNT and CDR2 YYREEE (reference sequence). The CDR3 nucleotides are TGTGCCAGCAGCTTGGATAGGGGAGGCGATACGCAGTATTTT. It codes for CASSLDRGGDTQYF. Looking up the rest from reference TRBV5-4 and TRBJ2-3 gives the full variable domain: ETGVTQSPTHLIKTRGQQVTLRCSSQSGHNTVSWYQQALGQGPQFIFQYYREEENGRGNFPPRFSGLQFPNYSSELNVNALELDDSALYLCASSLDRGGDTQYFGPGTRLTVL.

The chain uses TRBV19 and TRBJ2-5; weak D call: TRBD1 (5 bases). CDR1 is LNHDA, CDR2 SQIVND, per germline (reference sequence). The CDR3 extends over 15 amino acids. V gave up 3 bases and J gave up 1 base, with 12 bases separating them. The CDR3 region is CASSIRAGAQETQYF. The CDR3 coding sequence is TGTGCCAGTAGTATCAGGGCAGGAGCCCAAGAGACCCAGTACTTC.

The rearrangement links TRBV9 to TRBJ2-7, with no clear D. The CDR3 contains 13 residues. The germline V gene encodes CDR1 SGDLS and CDR2 YYNGEE. The V end was cut by 1 base, the J end by 3 bases, with 8 bases between. DNA of the CDR3: TGTGCCAGCAGCGTATTTCCAGACTACGAGCAGTACTTC. Residues: CASSVFPDYEQYF.

There are a few counts of this clone. The gene calls are TRBV27 and TRBJ2-2; no definite D call. There are 15 residues in the CDR3. Trimming pared 7 bases from V and 0 bases from J, leaving 12 bases between. Germline V gene sequence: CDR1 MNHEY, CDR2 SMNVEV (reference sequence). The CDR3 bases are TGTGCCAGCACCCTAGGCCCTGCGAACACCGGGGAGCTGTTTTTT. Its protein is CASTLGPANTGELFF.

This chain joins TRBV6-5 and TRBJ2-7, with 9 bases lining up with TRBD1. The CDR3 is made up of 15 amino acids. CDR1 and CDR2 (germline): MNHEY, SVGAGI. With V trimmed by 7 bases and J by 3 bases, 10 bases remained unmatched. The CDR3 loop reads CASTIHVDRGYEQYF. Here the CDR3 DNA reads TGTGCCAGCACCATACACGTGGACAGGGGCTACGAGCAGTACTTC.

The chain has TRBV19 and TRBJ1-5; D not certain. V was pared by 3 bases and J by 7 bases, with 16 bases between. Germline loops: CDR1 LNHDA, CDR2 SQIVND (reference sequence). The CDR3 is 15 residues long. DNA of the CDR3: TGTGCCAGTAGTATCGGGCCCGGGGTGGGACAGCCCCAGCATTTT. Amino acid sequence: CASSIGPGVGQPQHF.

This chain connects TRBV6-5 to TRBJ2-5; TRBD2 matches 11 bases. Germline loops: CDR1 MNHEY, CDR2 SVGAGI. The length of the CDR3 is 13 residues. V shed 6 bases and J 4 bases; nucleotides not matched to a gene: 1. The CDR3: CASRTSGVETQYF. DNA for the CDR3: TGTGCCAGCAGGACTAGCGGGGTAGAGACCCAGTACTTC.

V is TRBV5-1 and J is TRBJ2-1, with 11 bases matching TRBD1. V gave up 3 bases and J gave up 6 bases; unmatched junction bases: 2. CDR3 length equals 14 residues. The germline V gene encodes CDR1 SGHRS and CDR2 YFSETQ. This CDR3 is CASSSGTGGNEQFF. The CDR3 DNA sequence: TGCGCCAGCAGCTCCGGGACAGGGGGCAATGAGCAGTTCTTC.

This chain joins TRBV7-2 and TRBJ2-2; D is uncertain. The CDR3 runs 14 residues. Germline CDR1 is SGHTA and CDR2 is FQGNSA. V lost 0 bases to trimming and J lost 4 bases, with 6 bases between them. The CDR3 protein is CASSLALTTGELFF. The CDR3 DNA is TGTGCCAGCAGCTTAGCGCTAACCACCGGGGAGCTGTTTTTT.

The genes are TRBV18 and TRBJ2-1; TRBD1 matches 7 bases. Trimming took 2 bases from V and 3 from J; bases not matched to a gene: 4. Germline CDR1 is KGHSH and CDR2 is LQKENI. The CDR3 covers 15 residues. The CDR3 region has the DNA TGTGCCAGCTCACCAGACAGGGTTAGCTACAATGAGCAGTTCTTC. This gives the protein CASSPDRVSYNEQFF.

The V and J genes are TRBV6-5 and TRBJ2-7; D not certain. Trimming stripped 6 bases from V and 6 bases from J, with 12 bases between. Germline assignment: CDR1 MNHEY and CDR2 SVGAGI. This CDR3 contains 12 residues. The CDR3, as DNA: TGTGCCAGCAGCCCAAGGTCGGGCGAGCAGTACTTC. Translation gives CASSPRSGEQYF.